This T cell receptor beta chain was recorded in a study of T cells after yellow fever vaccination. Template-switching 5'RACE yielded the TCR cDNA; a universal primer site and UMIs were added in the process. TCRdb re-analysed the 5' RACE reads in MiXCR, keeping a single row per CDR3 protein. Here the sample spans 200,000 to 300,000 distinct CDR3 sequences, approximately 12% being singletons. This CDR3 has 17 residues. Germline-derived CDR1 and CDR2 are SGHVS and FQNEAQ. Comment on this clonotype: Its target is not known. One junction end does not reproduce the germline sequence, and a read error may be involved.

Points from the study as a whole: Researchers report a weaker secondary response that nonetheless peaked faster, day 5 versus 15.

The sequencing used CD4+ T cells sorted from PBMCs, collected 45 days after the yellow fever booster vaccination. The V and J genes are TRBV7-8 and TRBJ2-1; D ambiguous. The sequence was obtained from a man younger than 45 who received the YFV17D yellow fever vaccine. DNA for the CDR3: TGTGCCAGCAACTTAGCTTCGACGGTAGGGCCCTACAATGAGCAGTTCTTC. The encoded protein is CASNLASTVGPYNEQFF.